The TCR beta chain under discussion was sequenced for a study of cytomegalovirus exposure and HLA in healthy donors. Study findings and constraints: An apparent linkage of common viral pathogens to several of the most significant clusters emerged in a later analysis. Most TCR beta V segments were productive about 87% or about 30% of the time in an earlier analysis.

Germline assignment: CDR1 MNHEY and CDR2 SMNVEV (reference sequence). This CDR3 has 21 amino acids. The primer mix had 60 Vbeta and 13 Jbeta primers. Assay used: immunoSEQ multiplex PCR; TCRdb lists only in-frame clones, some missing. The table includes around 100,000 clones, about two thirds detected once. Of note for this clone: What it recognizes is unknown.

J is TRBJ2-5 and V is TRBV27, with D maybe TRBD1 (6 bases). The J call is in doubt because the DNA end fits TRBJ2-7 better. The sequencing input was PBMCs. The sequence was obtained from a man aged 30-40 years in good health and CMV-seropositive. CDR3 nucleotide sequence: TGTGCCAGCACCCAGACCCCGAAAACTACAGACAGGTCTATCCCCCTTTACGAGCAGTACTTC. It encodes CASTQTPKTTDRSIPLYEQYF.